This TCR beta chain derives from a study of T cell responses to AZD1222 COVID-19 vaccine. Study observations and caveats: Clonal diversity may have been underestimated, and the donors were mostly white British, with more females than males.

The data were produced by immunoSEQ multiplex PCR, yet TCRdb's version contains in-frame clones alone and is incomplete. The sample records under 150,000 clones, roughly 93% being singletons. By sample share, this clone is medium-sized. Its antigen is as yet unknown. The TCR originated in an adult in good health. This specimen was peripheral blood, taken on day 0 of AZD1222 vaccination.

The CDR3 protein is CASSEAAGGPETQYF. CDR3 DNA: TGTGCCAGCAGTGAAGCAGCGGGGGGGCCCGAGACCCAGTACTTC. V usage is TRBV6-1 and J usage is TRBJ2-5; 10 nucleotides align to TRBD2. CDR3 size: 15 residues. V dropped 0 bases and J dropped 5; count of bases not matched to a gene: 3. Germline-derived CDR1 and CDR2 are MNHNS and SASEGT.